This T cell receptor beta chain emerged from a study of shared clonotypes between healthy human individuals. V dropped 6 bases and J dropped 5; count of bases not matched to a gene: 12. The CDR3 covers 15 residues. CDR1 is SGDLS and CDR2 is YYNGEE in the germline V gene. The deep-level immunoSEQ assay was used. Data came from immunoSEQ multiplex PCR; TCRdb stores just in-frame clones and leaves some out. The repertoire holds around 1.1 million clones, approximately 80% seen once, with roughly 0.55% in the top ten. This chain links TRBV9 with TRBJ2-5; the match to TRBD2 covers 8 bases. Source material: memory CD4+ T cells from PBMCs. The subset denotes: CD45RA-negative fraction. This TCR derives from a young man in good health. Some clones in this sample may be carry-over from other donors' samples. The CDR3 DNA follows: TGTGCCAGCACCCCGGGGGGGACTAGTGAGGAGACCCAGTACTTC. Protein sequence: CASTPGGTSEETQYF.